This entry is about one T cell receptor beta chain. The source of the sample is a study of blood T cell repertoires in COVID-19. Whole-study context: PBMCs, B-cell-depleted T cells, or T cells were the source of the cDNA or gDNA that made up the material.

The cohort comprised adults aged about 18 to 100 years residing in approximately 25 US areas. The length of the CDR3 is 12 residues. Trimming pared 1 base from V and 6 bases from J, leaving 7 bases between. Germline V CDR1 and CDR2: MDHEN, SYDVKM. The table came from immunoSEQ multiplex PCR; TCRdb's copy has only in-frame clones and leaves some out. The repertoire has 60,000 or so clones, roughly two thirds of them found once; the top ten carry 51%. The receptor's source is a woman aged 60-75 years who had been exposed to COVID-19. Sequenced: PBMCs or T cells enriched from blood (not recorded which). This chain joins TRBV28 and TRBJ2-7, with D unresolved. The CDR3, as DNA: TGTGCCAGCAGTTTATCAGGTCGCGAGCAGTACTTC. This encodes CASSLSGREQYF.